This T cell receptor (beta chain) stems from a study of response to subunit inactivated influenza vaccine. Study observations and caveats: Authors suggested each seasonal flu vaccination may recruit only limited numbers of new T cells.

The ends were cut back, 0 bases at V and 8 bases at J, with 8 bases in the middle. The CDR3 covers 13 residues. In germline, CDR1 is KGHSH, CDR2 LQKENI. The table lists this clonotype with a few counts. Its antigen is not known. TCRdb called the RT-PCR reads again in MiXCR, with one record for every CDR3 protein. Seen here are approximately 530,000 distinct CDR3 sequences, less than 10% observed once, and the top ten hold approximately 12%. This chain links TRBV18 with TRBJ2-1; unclear D gene. The sequence derives from a man aged 50-75 years who received an inactivated influenza vaccine. The sample consisted of PBMCs from blood, taken roughly 24 months after vaccination. CDR3: CASSPPGMHEQFF. The CDR3 bases are TGTGCCAGCTCACCACCGGGGATGCATGAGCAGTTCTTC.